What follows is one TCR beta chain and its context. Its antigen is not identified. Single viable CD3+CD4+CD8-CD45RO+ cells were sorted as the memory CD4+ T cells. These data are taken from a study of memory CD4+ T cells and cytomegalovirus serostatus. Study in general: Donors were healthy Belgian adults, under ten CMV seropositive and some 24 seronegative.

Broader study findings: About 40% of the roughly 160 known CMV-associated TCRbeta sequences appeared in CD4+ memory.

The V and J ends lost 6 bases and 0 bases respectively, with 12 bases between them. Germline CDR1 KGHSH, CDR2 LQKENI. The CDR3 sequence is 15 residues long. Authors' methods: Out-of-frame sequences were removed, leaving 2 million to 2.5 million distinct TCRbeta sequences. Only in-frame clones appear in the TCRdb table, and some are missing; sequencing was by immunoSEQ multiplex PCR. V and J calls and clone size are as listed in that table; D and trimming were resolved from the DNA. The sample lists about 25,000 clones, 75% to 85% occurring once. This TCR came from an adult in good health and CMV-seronegative. V is TRBV18 and J is TRBJ1-5; D is ambiguous. Sequencing input: memory CD4+ T cells from blood. As DNA, the CDR3 is TGTGCCAGCTCGCCGGACGGAGCTAGCAATCAGCCCCAGCATTTT. Translated: CASSPDGASNQPQHF.